These 13 T cell receptor beta chains originate from one sample sequenced in a study of blood T cell repertoires in COVID-19. The protocol was immunoSEQ multiplex PCR, while the TCRdb copy is restricted to in-frame clones and leaves out a portion. The sample records roughly 150,000 clones, about 86% being singletons. The source material was peripheral blood. These receptors came from a woman aged 80 or over with acute or convalescent COVID-19.

This chain uses TRBV28 with TRBJ2-4; TRBD1 is a possible D gene (5 bases). Germline V gene data show CDR1 as MDHEN and CDR2 as SYDVKM. Trimming took 7 bases from V and 3 from J, leaving 10 bases between them. CDR3 length: 13 amino acids. The CDR3 sequence is CASMDTDKNIQYF. As DNA, the CDR3 is TGTGCCAGCATGGACACAGACAAAAACATTCAGTACTTC.

V usage is TRBV9 and J usage is TRBJ2-3, with 10 bases aligning to TRBD1. V was clipped by 0 bases and J by 3 bases; unmatched bases: 1. Germline values: CDR1 SGDLS, CDR2 YYNGEE. The CDR3 totals 15 residues. CDR3 DNA sequence: TGTGCCAGCAGCGTAGGGACAGGGGGTACAGATACGCAGTATTTT. Protein sequence: CASSVGTGGTDTQYF.

The rearrangement uses TRBV28 and TRBJ2-1, with TRBD1 matching 8 bases. The CDR3 sequence is 13 residues long. The ends lost 5 bases at V and 8 bases at J; junction bases unmatched: 5. CDR1 is MDHEN, CDR2 SYDVKM, per germline. The CDR3 spells CASSEDRGYEQFF. In nucleotides, the CDR3 is TGTGCCAGCAGTGAAGACAGGGGCTATGAGCAGTTCTTC.

The genes are TRBV19 and TRBJ2-3; TRBD1 might be the D (6 bases). Germline CDR1 and CDR2: LNHDA and SQIVND (reference sequence). Trimming removed 4 bases at V and 0 bases at J, with 11 bases between. This CDR3 has 15 amino acids. The CDR3 sequence is CASSKTGSSTDTQYF. As DNA, the CDR3 is TGTGCCAGTAGTAAGACAGGTTCTAGCACAGATACGCAGTATTTT.

This sequence joins TRBV7-2 and TRBJ2-3, with TRBD2 matching 9 bases. CDR3 length: 19 residues. V lost 4 bases and J lost 0; bases outside the gene matches: 14. The germline V gene has CDR1 SGHTA and CDR2 FQGNSA. CDR3 coding DNA: TGTGCCAGCAGCTCGATAGCGGGGGCCCTAAAATATAGCACAGATACGCAGTATTTT. This gives the protein CASSSIAGALKYSTDTQYF.

The chain couples TRBV5-5 to TRBJ1-1; D is ambiguous. Germline assignment: CDR1 SGHKS and CDR2 YYEKEE (reference sequence). V lost 4 bases and J 5 bases, leaving 12 bases between the germline ends. CDR3 length equals 13 residues. As DNA, the CDR3 is TGTGCCAGCAGCCGTCTCGAGGGAACTGAAGCTTTCTTT. Its translation is CASSRLEGTEAFF.

This chain links TRBV2 with TRBJ2-2, with a possible D match to TRBD2 (6 bases). The CDR3 covers 15 residues. CDR1 SNHLY and CDR2 FYNNEI come from the germline V gene. V was trimmed by 6 bases and J by 2 bases, leaving 13 bases between them. CDR3 region: CASRLAPTNTGELFF. Here the CDR3 DNA reads TGTGCCAGCAGACTAGCCCCTACCAACACCGGGGAGCTGTTTTTT.

The CDR3 region has the DNA TGCAGCGTGGGGACCGGGACACTGAACACTGAAGCTTTCTTT. It yields the protein CSVGTGTLNTEAFF. J is TRBJ1-1 and V is TRBV29-1; tentative D call: TRBD1 (6 bases). Between the trimmed V and J ends, which lost 6 bases and 0 bases, there was a span of 14 bases. This CDR3 spans 14 amino acids. Germline CDR1 and CDR2: SQVTM and ANQGSEA. The full variable domain, completed using reference TRBV29-1 and TRBJ1-1, is SAVISQKPSRDICQRGTSLTIQCQVDSQVTMMFWYRQQPGQSLTLIATANQGSEATYESGFVIDKFPISRPNLTFSTLTVSNMSPEDSSIYLCSVGTGTLNTEAFFGQGTRLTVV.

The V gene is TRBV2, the J gene TRBJ2-2; D gene unclear. The CDR3 loop spans 13 amino acids. Trimming left V 5 bases short and J 8 bases short, with 12 bases between. Germline V lookup: CDR1 SNHLY, CDR2 FYNNEI. The CDR3, as DNA: TGTGCCAGCAGTCCGGTCGCGGATGGGGAGCTGTTTTTT. It codes for CASSPVADGELFF.

The genes are TRBV5-1 and TRBJ2-7; D gene ambiguous. Per germline, CDR1 SGHRS and CDR2 YFSETQ. This CDR3 has 11 amino acids. V lost 0 bases and J 5 bases, leaving 3 bases between the germline ends. DNA for the CDR3: TGCGCCAGCAGCTTGGAGCACGAGCAGTACTTC. This gives the protein CASSLEHEQYF. The full variable domain, rest sourced from reference TRBV5-1 and TRBJ2-7, is KAGVTQTPRYLIKTRGQQVTLSCSPISGHRSVSWYQQTPGQGLQFLFEYFSETQRNKGNFPGRFSGRQFSNSRSEMNVSTLELGDSALYLCASSLEHEQYFGPGTRLTVT.

This clone was observed once. The sample contains more than one DNA sequence encoding this CDR3. V is TRBV7-9 and J is TRBJ2-5; D ambiguous. From germline, CDR1 is SEHNR and CDR2 FQNEAQ (reference sequence). The ends were cut back, 0 bases at V and 4 bases at J, with 3 bases in the middle. The length of the CDR3 is 12 residues. The CDR3 region is CASSLARETQYF. CDR3 nucleotide sequence: TGTGCCAGCAGCTTAGCGAGAGAGACCCAGTACTTC.

In regard to this clone: The identical CDR3 is also encoded by other nucleotide sequences in the sample. The chain combines TRBV2 with TRBJ1-3; D gene uncertain. The V gene lost 1 base and the J gene lost 0 bases, with 10 bases spanning the gap. The CDR3 has 16 amino acids. The germline V gene encodes CDR1 SNHLY and CDR2 FYNNEI. The DNA of the CDR3 is TGTGCCAGCAGTGAAGGGAGGGCAAACTCTGGAAACACCATATATTTT. Protein sequence: CASSEGRANSGNTIYF.

This chain uses TRBV27 with TRBJ2-7; 13 bases line up with TRBD2. In germline, CDR1 is MNHEY, CDR2 SMNVEV (reference sequence). This CDR3 comprises 13 residues. The J segment lost 4 bases and the V segment lost 8 bases, leaving 2 bases of the junction unmatched. The CDR3 DNA follows: TGTGCCAGCCAACTAGCGGGAGGGTACGAGCAGTACTTC. Its translation: CASQLAGGYEQYF.